Below are 26 T cell receptor beta chains sequenced from a single sample in a study of T cells in localized non-small cell lung cancer (dated by TCRdb to 2018 to 2020). The library came from the immunoSEQ multiplex PCR assay. TCRdb's version of the immuneACCESS table is confined to in-frame rearrangements and falls short of the full clone set. An unresolved V gene accounts for under half of the shortfall where checked; the remainder is of unknown origin. This sample comprises about 59,000 clones, 70% to 90% of them detected only once. Under 25% of the sample is in the top ten clones. This specimen was peripheral blood, taken before any cancer treatment. The receptor set was obtained from a man aged 40 to 69 with stage I squamous cell lung carcinoma.

V gene TRBV9 combines with J gene TRBJ2-3; 14 bases are a match to TRBD2. V gave up 3 bases and J gave up 5 bases; unmatched junction bases: 14. The CDR3 contains 19 residues. Looked up from germline, CDR1 is SGDLS and CDR2 is YYNGEE. The CDR3 here is CASSGTNPGLAGVVDTQYF. The CDR3 DNA is TGTGCCAGCAGCGGTACGAATCCGGGACTAGCGGGAGTAGTAGATACGCAGTATTTT. Full variable domain (remainder filled in from reference TRBV9 and TRBJ2-3): DSGVTQTPKHLITATGQRVTLRCSPRSGDLSVYWYQQSLDQGLQFLIQYYNGEERAKGNILERFSAQQFPDLHSELNLSSLELGDSALYFCASSGTNPGLAGVVDTQYFGPGTRLTVL.

This clone was recorded only once. The J gene is TRBJ1-1, the V gene TRBV5-7; unclear D gene. TRBV5-7 is filed as an ORF, its function uncertain. V gave up 1 base and J gave up 1 base, with 11 bases separating them. This CDR3 region has 15 residues. CDR3 region: CASSLRRVGNTEAFF. The CDR3 nucleotides read TGTGCCAGCAGCTTGCGGAGGGTGGGGAACACTGAAGCTTTCTTT.

V gene TRBV9 combines with J gene TRBJ2-1; TRBD2 aligns across 7 bases. Germline loops: CDR1 SGDLS, CDR2 YYNGEE. The CDR3 runs to 16 residues. V lost 3 bases and J lost 3; bases outside the gene matches: 9. The CDR3, as DNA: TGTGCCAGCAGCGCGGGGGGAACTCCTTACTACAATGAGCAGTTCTTC. Translated, it gives CASSAGGTPYYNEQFF.

This chain uses TRBV7-8 with TRBJ2-3; D is ambiguous. Germline V lookup: CDR1 SGHVS, CDR2 FQNEAQ. Trimming shortened V by 10 bases and J by 6 bases, and 11 bases separated the two germline ends. CDR3 length: 11 amino acids. CDR3 sequence reads: CATLQYDTQYF. The CDR3 DNA reads TGTGCCACTCTCCAGTATGATACGCAGTATTTT.

The chain combines TRBV27 with TRBJ2-3; possible D gene TRBD2, 6 bases. Germline CDR1 MNHEY, CDR2 SMNVEV (reference sequence). The length of the CDR3 is 13 residues. V lost 8 bases to trimming and J lost 6 bases, with 15 bases between them. For the CDR3, the DNA is TGTGCCAGCGGTAGCGGAAGGTGGGATACGCAGTATTTT. Its protein product is CASGSGRWDTQYF.

Here the CDR3 reads CVSEGTNEKLFF. CDR3 DNA: TGTGTATCGGAGGGAACTAATGAAAAACTGTTTTTT. The chain recombines TRBV15 with TRBJ1-4, with D unclear. Germline CDR1 is LNHNV and CDR2 is YYDKDF (reference sequence). This CDR3 is built from 12 residues.

The chain uses TRBV6-1 and TRBJ1-5; TRBD1 agrees at 7 bases. Looked up from germline, CDR1 is MNHNS and CDR2 is SASEGT. This CDR3 has 12 residues. J gave up 5 bases and V 7 bases, and 2 bases lay outside the gene matches. The CDR3 sequence is CASKGADQPQHF. The CDR3 DNA reads TGTGCCAGCAAGGGGGCAGATCAGCCCCAGCATTTT.

This sequence joins TRBV18 and TRBJ1-4; D remains ambiguous. With 2 bases removed from V and 7 bases from J, the gap between germline ends came to 8 bases. The CDR3 runs to 13 residues. Germline V gene data show CDR1 as KGHSH and CDR2 as LQKENI. The CDR3 loop is CASSPATSEKLFF. For the CDR3, the DNA is TGTGCCAGCTCACCAGCAACGAGTGAAAAACTGTTTTTT.

The V and J genes are TRBV18 and TRBJ1-2; D is uncertain. Germline V lookup: CDR1 KGHSH, CDR2 LQKENI. Trimming left V 3 bases short and J 3 bases short, with 11 bases between. The CDR3 is 14 amino acids. CDR3 in DNA: TGTGCCAGCTCACCTACCATGAGAGACTATGGCTACACCTTC. This codes for CASSPTMRDYGYTF.

This rearrangement joins TRBV30 to TRBJ2-3; the D is unclear. CDR1 GTSNPN and CDR2 SVGIG come from the germline V gene (reference sequence). The CDR3 extends over 13 amino acids. With 0 bases removed from V and 5 bases from J, the gap between germline ends came to 9 bases. CDR3 amino acids: CAWSVDLRDTQYF. The CDR3 region has the DNA TGTGCCTGGAGTGTGGATCTCAGAGATACGCAGTATTTT. Together with reference TRBV30 and TRBJ2-3, the CDR3 gives the full variable domain: SQTIHQWPATLVQPVGSPLSLECTVEGTSNPNLYWYRQAAGRGLQLLFYSVGIGQISSEVPQNLSASRPQDRQFILSSKKLLLSDSGFYLCAWSVDLRDTQYFGPGTRLTVL.

The J gene is TRBJ1-4, the V gene TRBV19, with D perhaps matching TRBD1 (6 bases). CDR3 length equals 14 residues. Germline V gene sequence: CDR1 LNHDA, CDR2 SQIVND (reference sequence). The V and J ends lost 6 bases and 6 bases respectively, with 14 bases between them. The CDR3 sequence is CASRPVGAYEKLFF. For the CDR3, the DNA is TGTGCCAGTAGGCCAGTGGGGGCCTATGAAAAACTGTTTTTT.

The CDR3 loop reads CASSQDGYNSPLHF. CDR3 coding DNA: TGTGCCAGCAGTCAGGACGGTTATAATTCACCCCTCCACTTT. V usage is TRBV27 and J usage is TRBJ1-6; D remains unclear. Trimming left V 5 bases short and J 4 bases short, with 9 bases between. Germline loops: CDR1 MNHEY, CDR2 SMNVEV (reference sequence). CDR3 length: 14 residues.

The chain is built from TRBV28 and TRBJ2-2; TRBD1 matches at 10 bases. CDR1 is MDHEN and CDR2 is SYDVKM in the germline V gene. The CDR3 is 16 residues long. Trimming at V came to 6 bases and at J to 3 bases, leaving 7 bases not matched to a gene. Written as DNA, the CDR3 is TGTGCCAGCAGCTACACGACAGGGGGCTACACCGGGGAGCTGTTTTTT. Translated, it gives CASSYTTGGYTGELFF. Full variable domain (remainder filled in from reference TRBV28 and TRBJ2-2): DVKVTQSSRYLVKRTGEKVFLECVQDMDHENMFWYRQDPGLGLRLIYFSYDVKMKEKGDIPEGYSVSREKKERFSLILESASTNQTSMYLCASSYTTGGYTGELFFGEGSRLTVL.

This chain links TRBV21-1 with TRBJ1-5. TRBV21-1 is a listed pseudogene. The CDR3 covers 15 residues. The CDR3 protein is CASSKGEVSNQPQHF. The CDR3 DNA sequence: TGTGCCAGCAGCAAAGGGGAGGTCAGCAATCAGCCCCAGCATTTT.

The gene calls are TRBV7-9 and TRBJ2-7; D is uncertain. With 4 bases removed from V and 3 bases from J, the gap between germline ends came to 7 bases. In germline, CDR1 is SEHNR, CDR2 FQNEAQ (reference sequence). The CDR3 extends over 12 amino acids. The CDR3 loop is CASSSTHYEQYF. The CDR3 bases are TGTGCCAGCAGCTCCACCCACTACGAGCAGTACTTC.

V gene TRBV7-9 combines with J gene TRBJ2-1; D is possibly TRBD2 (5 bases). CDR1 and CDR2 from the germline V gene are SEHNR and FQNEAQ (reference sequence). Trimming removed 6 bases from V and 9 bases from J, with 18 bases in between. The CDR3 loop spans 14 amino acids. The CDR3 region is CASSPLGLASEQFF. The CDR3, as DNA: TGTGCCAGCAGTCCGCTAGGCCTAGCTAGTGAGCAGTTCTTC.

The rearrangement joins TRBV27 to TRBJ2-7; TRBD2 matches 11 bases. The germline V gene has CDR1 MNHEY and CDR2 SMNVEV (reference sequence). The CDR3 runs 14 residues. V shed 6 bases and J 3 bases; nucleotides not matched to a gene: 4. In DNA form, the CDR3 reads TGTGCCAGCAGGACTAGCGGGAACCACTACGAGCAGTACTTC. It specifies CASRTSGNHYEQYF.

The rearrangement joins TRBV5-6 to TRBJ1-1; D call uncertain. Trimming cost V 2 bases and J 3 bases, with 11 bases left between them. From germline, CDR1 is SGHDT and CDR2 YYEEEE. This CDR3 spans 14 amino acids. Here the CDR3 DNA reads TGTGCCAGCAGCTTTGTGCTCGTCGACACTGAAGCTTTCTTT. Protein sequence: CASSFVLVDTEAFF.

The V and J genes are TRBV20-1 and TRBJ1-1; D ambiguous. The length of the CDR3 is 11 residues. V dropped 3 bases and J dropped 2 bases, with 4 bases sitting between them. Germline V gene lookup returns CDR1 DFQATT and CDR2 SNEGSKA (reference sequence). The CDR3 protein is CSARENTEAFF. The CDR3 DNA reads TGCAGTGCTAGGGAAAACACTGAAGCTTTCTTT.

CDR3 sequence (DNA): TGTGCCTGGAGTGTACGAGGGGAGGGGGACGCCCCACGGGATGGCTACACCTTC. Its translation is CAWSVRGEGDAPRDGYTF. The chain combines TRBV30 with TRBJ1-2; TRBD1 is a possible D gene (6 bases). Trimming removed 0 bases at V and 6 bases at J, with 26 bases between. The germline V gene encodes CDR1 GTSNPN and CDR2 SVGIG (reference sequence). The CDR3 length is 18 residues.

As DNA, the CDR3 is TGTGCCAGCAGTTTATGGCAACAGGGGGGTCGGGAGACCCAGTACTTC. Amino acid sequence: CASSLWQQGGRETQYF. The V call is TRBV28, the J call TRBJ2-5; 8 bases fit TRBD1. The germline gives CDR1 MDHEN, CDR2 SYDVKM. J was trimmed by 5 bases and V by 0 bases; bases with no gene match: 8. The CDR3 is made up of 16 amino acids.

The rearrangement uses TRBV5-5 and TRBJ2-3; 8 bases agree with TRBD2. Trimming at V came to 0 bases and at J to 3 bases, leaving 0 bases not matched to a gene. Germline CDR1 SGHKS, CDR2 YYEKEE (reference sequence). The CDR3 spans 14 residues. In DNA, the CDR3 is TGTGCCAGCAGCTTGGGACTAGCGACAGATACGCAGTATTTT. Translation: CASSLGLATDTQYF.

DNA for the CDR3: TGTGCCAGCAGTGGAGGTGAAAAACTGTTTTTT. This encodes CASSGGEKLFF. The chain is built from TRBV6-1 and TRBJ1-4; unclear D gene. In germline, CDR1 is MNHNS, CDR2 SASEGT. The CDR3 runs to 11 residues. Trimming pared 4 bases from V and 7 bases from J, leaving 4 bases between.

This rearrangement joins TRBV7-2 to TRBJ1-5; D is ambiguous. The CDR3 spans 14 residues. Germline V lookup: CDR1 SGHTA, CDR2 FQGNSA. Trimming stripped 2 bases from V and 4 bases from J, with 9 bases between. As DNA, the CDR3 is TGTGCCAGCAGCTTAACGACGGAGAATCAGCCCCAGCATTTT. Its protein is CASSLTTENQPQHF.

The chain joins TRBV4-2 to TRBJ2-3, with 7 bases aligning to TRBD2. V trimming: 0 bases; J trimming: 5 bases; junction bases outside the gene matches: 11. The CDR3 has 17 residues. Per the germline V gene, CDR1 is LGHNA and CDR2 is YNFKEQ. CDR3 region: CASSQEARAGLKDTQYF. The CDR3 coding sequence is TGTGCCAGCAGCCAAGAGGCGAGAGCGGGATTAAAAGATACGCAGTATTTT.

V gene TRBV4-3 combines with J gene TRBJ1-3, with D unresolved. The V end was cut by 0 bases, the J end by 7 bases, with 19 bases between. The CDR3 extends over 17 amino acids. CDR1 is LGHNA and CDR2 is YSLEER in the germline V gene. CDR3 bases: TGCGCCAGCAGCCAAGATCTTGTAACGGGCCTTTGGAACACCATATATTTT. Protein: CASSQDLVTGLWNTIYF.